This T cell receptor (beta chain) came from a study of tumor and adjacent non-tumor tissue in lung cancer. Study observations and caveats: Normal lung showed higher cumulative top 100 clone frequency than tumor. Significantly higher TCR diversity was found in tumor than normal lung. Patients with more diverse tumor TCRs had worse survival.

Three rounds of nested PCR, following a modified ARM-PCR protocol, produced the TCRbeta library. TCRdb recomputed calls from the multiplex PCR reads with MiXCR, one row per CDR3 protein. The profile shows about 78,000 distinct CDR3 sequences, over 75% of them singletons. Germline V lookup: CDR1 MNHEY, CDR2 SVGAGI. The CDR3 length is 15 residues. Details on this clonotype: Its antigen is not known. At one end the junction does not follow the germline gene, possibly because of a read error.

RNA was extracted from bulk tissue without any cell sorting. The genes are TRBV6-5 and TRBJ2-5; the D gene is possibly TRBD2 (6 bases). The receptor's source is a woman aged 50 to 60 with non-small cell lung cancer. What was sequenced was lung tumor tissue. The CDR3 DNA is TGTGTCAGCAGTTATGGCCTCACCCCGGGAGAGACCCAGCATTTC. Translation: CVSSYGLTPGETQHF.